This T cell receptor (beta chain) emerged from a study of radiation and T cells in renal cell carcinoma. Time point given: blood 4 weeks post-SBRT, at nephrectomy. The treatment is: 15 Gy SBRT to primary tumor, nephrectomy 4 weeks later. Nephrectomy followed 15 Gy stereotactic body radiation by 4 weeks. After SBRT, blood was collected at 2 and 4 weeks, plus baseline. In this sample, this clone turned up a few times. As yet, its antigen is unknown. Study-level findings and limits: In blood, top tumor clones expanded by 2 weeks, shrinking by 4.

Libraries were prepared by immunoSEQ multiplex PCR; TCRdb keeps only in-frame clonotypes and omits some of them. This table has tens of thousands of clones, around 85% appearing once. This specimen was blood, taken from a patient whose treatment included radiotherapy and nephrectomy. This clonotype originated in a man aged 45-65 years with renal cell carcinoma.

The CDR3 loop reads CAGLADRVIGGNQPQHF. In DNA, the CDR3 is TGTGCAGGTCTGGCGGACAGGGTGATAGGAGGCAATCAGCCCCAGCATTTT. V gene TRBV12-2 combines with J gene TRBJ1-5; the D call TRBD1 from the table was never checked on the DNA. TRBV12-2 is shown as a pseudogene. This CDR3 has 17 residues.